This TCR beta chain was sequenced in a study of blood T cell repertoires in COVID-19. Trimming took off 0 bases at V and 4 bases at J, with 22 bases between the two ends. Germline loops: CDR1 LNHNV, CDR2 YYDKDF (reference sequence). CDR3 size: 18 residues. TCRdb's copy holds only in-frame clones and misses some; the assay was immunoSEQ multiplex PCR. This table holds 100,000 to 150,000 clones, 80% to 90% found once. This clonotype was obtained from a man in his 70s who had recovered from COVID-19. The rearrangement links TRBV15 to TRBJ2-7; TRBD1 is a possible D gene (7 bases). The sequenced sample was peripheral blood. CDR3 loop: CATSRDLPQGGAGYEQYF. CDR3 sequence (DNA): TGTGCCACCAGCAGAGACCTCCCGCAGGGGGGCGCAGGGTACGAGCAGTACTTC.